This T cell receptor beta chain emerged from a study of T cell responses to AZD1222 COVID-19 vaccine. Trimming shortened V by 0 bases and J by 0 bases, and 6 bases separated the two germline ends. This CDR3 is built from 15 residues. From germline, CDR1 is SGHAT and CDR2 FQNNGV. In regard to this clone: As yet, its antigen is unknown.

Sequencing was performed with immunoSEQ multiplex PCR; in TCRdb, only in-frame clones are kept and a portion is missing. This sample carries 150,000 or so clones, with about 2% going to the ten biggest clones. Findings of the study overall: White British ancestry dominated among donors, who included more females, and clonal diversity was possibly underestimated.

The chain is built from TRBV11-2 and TRBJ2-1; no reliable D call. Sequenced sample: peripheral blood. The clonotype comes from an adult in good health. The CDR3 DNA follows: TGTGCCAGCAGCTTAGAAATAAGCTCCTACAATGAGCAGTTCTTC. Translated: CASSLEISSYNEQFF.